Listed here are 6 T cell receptor beta chains from one sample, sequenced in a study of cytomegalovirus exposure and HLA in healthy donors listed by TCRdb under 2017. Library generation was performed with the immunoSEQ multiplex PCR assay. TCRdb obtained this table from immuneACCESS and retained in-frame rearrangements with V and J assigned. These tables miss some clones; where compared with another copy, unresolved V genes account for less than half of the shortfall, and the remainder is unexplained. The sample yields about 150,000 clones; around 83% were counted once. Approximately 2.2% of the sample is taken by the ten largest. Sample: PBMCs. The source of these receptors is a human donor in good health.

The CDR3 DNA is TGTGCCACCAGCAGAGAATTGGACAGGACTAACTATGGCTACACCTTC. Its translation: CATSRELDRTNYGYTF. The gene calls are TRBV15 and TRBJ1-2; 7 positions agree with TRBD1. V lost 0 bases and J lost 0; bases outside the gene matches: 4. Germline V lookup: CDR1 LNHNV, CDR2 YYDKDF (reference sequence). The CDR3 covers 16 residues.

The chain combines TRBV5-6 with TRBJ1-1, with a possible D match to TRBD1 (5 bases). The V and J ends lost 0 bases and 0 bases respectively, with 9 bases between them. The CDR3 is 15 residues long. Germline lookup yields CDR1 SGHDT and CDR2 YYEEEE. The CDR3 sequence: CASSLGDRLNTEAFF. The CDR3 DNA follows: TGTGCCAGCAGCTTGGGAGACAGACTGAACACTGAAGCTTTCTTT.

The gene calls are TRBV19 and TRBJ1-5; 7 nucleotides align to TRBD1. V shed 5 bases, J shed 4 bases, and the junction held 8 bases outside the gene matches. Germline CDR1 LNHDA, CDR2 SQIVND (reference sequence). The CDR3 runs 15 residues. The CDR3 nucleotides read TGTGCCAGTAGTTGGGGACAGTATATGAATCAGCCCCAGCATTTT. Encoded protein: CASSWGQYMNQPQHF.

This sequence joins TRBV19 and TRBJ1-2; D remains unclear. This CDR3 is built from 15 residues. V was cut by 0 bases and J by 2 bases, with 10 bases left in between. Looked up from germline, CDR1 is LNHDA and CDR2 is SQIVND (reference sequence). The CDR3 protein is CASSIEAGVNYGYTF. As DNA, the CDR3 is TGTGCCAGTAGTATAGAAGCAGGCGTCAACTATGGCTACACCTTC.

The CDR3 region is CASSPGTGQTYEQYF. CDR3 DNA: TGTGCCAGCTCACCAGGGACAGGGCAAACCTACGAGCAGTACTTC. The chain employs TRBV18 and TRBJ2-7; 9 nucleotides agree with TRBD1. The V gene's germline CDR1 is KGHSH and CDR2 LQKENI. CDR3 length: 15 amino acids. J was trimmed by 2 bases and V by 2 bases; bases with no gene match: 4.

This clone was found once. The CDR3 spells CASRATGSGETQYF. The CDR3 DNA reads as TGTGCCAGCCGCGCGACAGGGAGCGGAGAGACCCAGTACTTC. The chain couples TRBV9 to TRBJ2-5; 7 bases are shared with TRBD1. With V trimmed by 7 bases and J by 4 bases, 10 bases remained unmatched. Germline CDR1 reads SGDLS; CDR2 reads YYNGEE. CDR3 length equals 14 residues.